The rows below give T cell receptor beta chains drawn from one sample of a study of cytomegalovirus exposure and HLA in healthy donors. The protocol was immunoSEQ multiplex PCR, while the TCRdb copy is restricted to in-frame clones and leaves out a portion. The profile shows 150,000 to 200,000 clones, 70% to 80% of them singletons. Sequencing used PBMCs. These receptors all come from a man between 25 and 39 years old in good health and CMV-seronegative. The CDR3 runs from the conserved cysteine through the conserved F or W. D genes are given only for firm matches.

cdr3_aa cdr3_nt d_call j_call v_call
CASGGQENSPLHF TGCGCCAGCGGGGGACAGGAGAATTCACCCCTCCACTTT TRBD1 TRBJ1-6 TRBV10-2
CASSEPGQGHYEQYF TGTGCCAGTAGTGAACCGGGACAGGGCCACTACGAGCAGTACTTC TRBD1 TRBJ2-7 TRBV19
CASSIGSGTGQETQYF TGTGCCAGTAGTATAGGTTCGGGGACAGGGCAAGAGACCCAGTACTTC TRBD1 TRBJ2-5 TRBV19
CASSPGTGGSGANVLTF TGTGCCAGCAGCCCCGGGACAGGGGGCTCTGGGGCCAACGTCCTGACTTTC TRBD1 TRBJ2-6 TRBV28
CASTLAAGRGGELFF TGTGCTAGCACCCTAGCTGCCGGAAGAGGCGGGGAGCTGTTTTTT NA TRBJ2-2 TRBV7-7
CASSLRAGGTEAFF TGTGCCAGCAGCTTAAGGGCAGGGGGAACTGAAGCTTTCTTT TRBD1 TRBJ1-1 TRBV7-3
CASSDYGTSGYNEQFF TGTGCCAGCAGTGACTACGGGACTAGCGGATACAATGAGCAGTTCTTC TRBD2 TRBJ2-1 TRBV6-4
CASRSGTSGASLNIQYF TGTGCCAGCAGGTCCGGGACTAGCGGGGCTAGTTTAAACATTCAGTACTTC TRBD2 TRBJ2-4 TRBV25-1
CASRPGQGTYEQYF TGTGCCAGCAGACCAGGGCAGGGTACCTACGAGCAGTACTTC NA TRBJ2-7 TRBV28
CASSPPRTEINYGYTF TGCGCCAGCAGCCCTCCCCGAACGGAGATTAACTATGGCTACACCTTC NA TRBJ1-2 TRBV4-1
CASSRFRDSDNEQFF TGTGCCAGCAGCCGATTCCGGGACAGCGACAATGAGCAGTTCTTC TRBD1 TRBJ2-1 TRBV28
CASSPWRLYGYTF TGTGCCAGCAGCCCCTGGCGGCTCTATGGCTACACCTTC NA TRBJ1-2 TRBV7-9
CSESGTGGENEQFF TGCAGCGAGTCAGGGACAGGGGGCGAAAATGAGCAGTTCTTC TRBD1 TRBJ2-1 TRBV29-1
CASSLTGDNSPLHF TGTGCCAGCAGCTTAACAGGAGATAATTCACCCCTCCACTTT NA TRBJ1-6 TRBV11-1
CAWGVIAGANEQFF TGTGCCTGGGGTGTGATAGCAGGGGCCAATGAGCAGTTCTTC NA TRBJ2-1 TRBV30
CASSLVTGGMDGYTF TGCGCCAGCAGCTTGGTAACAGGGGGTATGGATGGCTACACCTTC TRBD1 TRBJ1-2 TRBV5-1